This paragraph covers one T cell receptor beta chain sequence. This clonotype has more than one count but fewer than ten. Which antigen it targets is not known. One base away there is no much larger clone; base qualities are not given. The data are from a study of T cell repertoires in cytomegalovirus infection (dated by TCRdb to between 2018 and 2021). In the study overall: The HLA type of each donor mattered for the analysis, because public TCR beta signatures pointed to carriage of CMV infection along with the matching HLA type. General findings and caveats noted by the study authors: In both this cohort and an independent roughly 400-donor cohort, the cumulative frequency of public TCR beta family members distinguished carriers of CMV infection plus the relevant HLA type. The ex vivo response was dominated by HLA-C-restricted CMV-specific TCR beta clonotypes, which also provided the single most frequent clonotype in two of eight donors.

For CDR1 and CDR2, the germline V gene lists MNHNS and SASEGT. Measured from the cysteine to the phenylalanine, the CDR3 is 14 residues long. The read is trimmed to its CDR3 DNA, 42 bases read in frame from base 1. V is reduced by 5 bases and J by 5 bases, leaving a spacing of 15 bases between them. Sequencing instrument: Illumina HiSeq 1500. TCRdb reprocessing: public reads trimmed at Q25 with fastp, clones called with MiXCR, in-frame beta chains kept. Rows with a matching CDR3 protein are joined into one entry that keeps the most common DNA and genes. The sample table holds approximately 700,000 distinct CDR3 sequences, of which 35% to 45% were seen once. Of the sample, roughly 2.8% is held by the ten largest clones.

Recombination joined TRBV6-1 with TRBJ2-5; the D gene is possibly TRBD1 or TRBD2, with 5 bases matching each. This TCR came from a human donor in good health (CMV status not recorded). Some clones in this sample may be carry-over from other donors' samples. Input material: PBMCs. CDR3 protein: CASSFGTTGETQYF. The sequenced DNA: TGTGCCAGCAGTTTCGGGACCACGGGGGAGACCCAGTACTTC.